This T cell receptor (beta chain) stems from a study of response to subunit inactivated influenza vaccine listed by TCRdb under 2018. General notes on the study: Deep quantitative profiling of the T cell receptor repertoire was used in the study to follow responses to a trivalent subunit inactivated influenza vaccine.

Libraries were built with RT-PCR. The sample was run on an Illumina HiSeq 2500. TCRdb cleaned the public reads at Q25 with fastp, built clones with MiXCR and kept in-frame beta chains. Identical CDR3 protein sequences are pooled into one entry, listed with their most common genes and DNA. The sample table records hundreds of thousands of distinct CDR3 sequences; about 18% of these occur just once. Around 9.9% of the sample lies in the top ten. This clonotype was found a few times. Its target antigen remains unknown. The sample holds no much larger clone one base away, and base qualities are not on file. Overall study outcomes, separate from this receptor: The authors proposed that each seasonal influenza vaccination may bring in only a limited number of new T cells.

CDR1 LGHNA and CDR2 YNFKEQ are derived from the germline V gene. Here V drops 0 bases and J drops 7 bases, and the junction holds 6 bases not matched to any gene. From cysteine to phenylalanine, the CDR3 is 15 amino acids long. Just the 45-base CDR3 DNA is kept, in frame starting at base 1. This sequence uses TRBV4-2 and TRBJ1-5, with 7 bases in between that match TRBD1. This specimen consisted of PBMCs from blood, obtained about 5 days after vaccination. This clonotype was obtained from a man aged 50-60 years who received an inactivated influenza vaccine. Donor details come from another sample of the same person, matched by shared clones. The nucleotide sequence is TGTGCCAGCAGCCAAGATGAGGGGGCCCGGCAGCCCCAGCATTTT. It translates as CASSQDEGARQPQHF.